Shown below are 6 T cell receptor beta chains from a single sample sequenced in a study of patients and donors after allogeneic stem cell transplantation. TCRdb used MiXCR to reprocess the RT-PCR reads, holding one entry per CDR3 protein. This table has about a million distinct CDR3 sequences, under 20% appearing once. Sequencing used blood, either unsorted or a sorted T cell fraction (not recorded which). These receptors came from a human donor who was either an allogeneic HSCT recipient or a stem cell or donor lymphocyte infusion donor (not recorded which). It is not recorded whose cells these are; they may come from a transplant donor.

This chain links TRBV30 with TRBJ2-7; 7 bases line up with TRBD1. The J segment lost 1 base and the V segment lost 1 base, leaving 4 bases of the junction unmatched. There are 14 residues in the CDR3. In germline, CDR1 is GTSNPN, CDR2 SVGIG (reference sequence). The CDR3 DNA reads TGTGCCTGGAGTGGGGACAGAGGTTCCTACGAGCAGTACTTC. It is translated as CAWSGDRGSYEQYF. Full variable domain (rest looked up from reference TRBV30 and TRBJ2-7): SQTIHQWPATLVQPVGSPLSLECTVEGTSNPNLYWYRQAAGRGLQLLFYSVGIGQISSEVPQNLSASRPQDRQFILSSKKLLLSDSGFYLCAWSGDRGSYEQYFGPGTRLTVT.

This clonotype was detected only a few times. The CDR3, as DNA: TGTGCCAGCAGCGTAGAATCTAGTAGGCGCACCGGGGAGCTGTTTTTT. Translation: CASSVESSRRTGELFF. The V and J genes are TRBV9 and TRBJ2-2; D remains ambiguous. This CDR3 region has 16 residues. In germline, CDR1 is SGDLS, CDR2 YYNGEE. V was shortened by 0 bases and J by 4 bases, with 13 bases between the two germline ends.

This chain connects TRBV15 to TRBJ2-5; D is possibly TRBD2 (5 bases). Germline CDR1 LNHNV, CDR2 YYDKDF (reference sequence). Deletions cut 7 bases from V and 7 bases from J, with 19 bases between. The CDR3 consists of 14 residues. CDR3: CATTLWESVGTQYF. The CDR3 DNA reads TGTGCCACCACTTTATGGGAGTCCGTCGGGACCCAGTACTTC.

This clonotype was seen many times. This sequence joins TRBV25-1 and TRBJ1-4; D gene ambiguous. Germline CDR1 MGHDK, CDR2 SYGVNS. V lost 5 bases and J lost 8, with 6 bases in between. This CDR3 spans 11 amino acids. CDR3 sequence (DNA): TGTGCCAGCAGTCCCAGCGAAAAACTGTTTTTT. Protein product: CASSPSEKLFF. The whole variable domain, filled in from reference TRBV25-1 and TRBJ1-4, reads EADIYQTPRYLVIGTGKKITLECSQTMGHDKMYWYQQDPGMELHLIHYSYGVNSTEKGDLSSESTVSRIRTEHFPLTLESARPSHTSQYLCASSPSEKLFFGSGTQLSVL.

There are a few counts of this clonotype. This rearrangement joins TRBV20-1 to TRBJ1-5; 7 bases map to TRBD1. Unmatched junction bases numbered 14, after V lost 6 bases and J lost 0 bases. Germline V lookup: CDR1 DFQATT, CDR2 SNEGSKA (reference sequence). The CDR3 length is 17 residues. The CDR3 nucleotides are TGCAGTGCCTCCGGGACAGCCAACTTTTATAGCAATCAGCCCCAGCATTTT. Translation: CSASGTANFYSNQPQHF.

This clonotype was observed a few times. The rearrangement joins TRBV7-9 to TRBJ1-3, with D possibly matching TRBD1 (5 bases). The CDR3 is 15 amino acids. The V gene lost 4 bases and the J gene lost 0 bases, with 10 bases spanning the gap. CDR1 is SEHNR and CDR2 is FQNEAQ in the germline V gene (reference sequence). In nucleotides, the CDR3 is TGTGCCAGCAGCTCTCAGGGACCCTCTGGAAACACCATATATTTT. Translating gives CASSSQGPSGNTIYF.